One sample yielded the 27 T cell receptor beta chains listed below, sequenced in a study of blood T cell repertoires in COVID-19 (dated by TCRdb to the early 2020s). Libraries were made using the immunoSEQ multiplex PCR assay. TCRdb stores this immuneACCESS table with in-frame sequences only. Part of the clones is absent; in the studies checked, under half of the shortfall reflects unresolved V genes, and no reason is known for the rest. Here the sample has tens of thousands of clones; about 92% occur a single time. The ten largest clones add up to about 8.9% of the sample. Sequenced: peripheral blood. The source is a human donor in a cohort sampled during active COVID-19.

This clone was seen just once. This rearrangement joins TRBV7-3 to TRBJ2-5, with 9 bases fitting TRBD1. The V and J ends lost 6 bases and 5 bases, in that order; junction bases with no gene match: 4. CDR1 is SGHTA and CDR2 is FQGTGA in the germline V gene. The CDR3 is 13 amino acids. The CDR3 reads CASSRDREETQYF. CDR3 coding DNA: TGTGCCAGCAGTAGGGACAGGGAGGAGACCCAGTACTTC.

V gene TRBV5-1 combines with J gene TRBJ1-1; possible D gene TRBD1, 6 bases. This CDR3 spans 14 amino acids. Germline loops: CDR1 SGHRS, CDR2 YFSETQ. The V end lost 0 bases, the J end lost 2 bases, and 8 bases lay between the germline ends. This CDR3 reads CASSLEGGNTEAFF. The CDR3 DNA reads as TGCGCCAGCAGCTTGGAAGGGGGTAACACTGAAGCTTTCTTT.

V is TRBV27 and J is TRBJ1-1, with D maybe TRBD1 (5 bases). Germline V gene data show CDR1 as MNHEY and CDR2 as SMNVEV (reference sequence). The V end was cut by 2 bases, the J end by 4 bases, with 23 bases between. This CDR3 is built from 18 residues. CDR3 in amino acids: CASSLTSHGIRRGTEAFF. CDR3 coding DNA: TGTGCCAGCAGTTTAACGTCACACGGAATAAGAAGGGGCACTGAAGCTTTCTTT.

This chain connects TRBV6-1 to TRBJ2-4; D is unclear. The V end was cut by 1 base, the J end by 6 bases, with 7 bases between. The CDR3 contains 13 residues. Germline CDR1 is MNHNS and CDR2 is SASEGT. The CDR3 coding sequence is TGTGCCAGCAGTGAAGTCTCGGGAAACATTCAGTACTTC. This encodes CASSEVSGNIQYF.

The chain employs TRBV21-1 and TRBJ2-4; TRBD2 was called by the table and not checked on the DNA. TRBV21-1 is an annotated pseudogene. This CDR3 is 15 amino acids long. The chain's CDR3 is CASSPPLATKNIQYF. The CDR3 nucleotides are TGTGCCAGCAGCCCGCCCCTAGCGACCAAAAACATTCAGTACTTC.

V and J are TRBV28 and TRBJ2-7; 9 bases map to TRBD2. Germline lookup yields CDR1 MDHEN and CDR2 SYDVKM. The CDR3 length is 17 residues. Trimming removed 7 bases from V and 6 bases from J; junction bases left unmatched: 19. CDR3 protein: CASTEAGGPYSAGEQYF. CDR3 sequence (DNA): TGTGCCAGCACTGAGGCGGGAGGGCCTTATAGTGCGGGCGAGCAGTACTTC.

The chain couples TRBV27 to TRBJ2-1; possible D gene TRBD1, 5 bases. Trimming left V 5 bases short and J 1 base short, with 9 bases between. This CDR3 region has 14 residues. Looked up from germline, CDR1 is MNHEY and CDR2 is SMNVEV (reference sequence). The CDR3, as DNA: TGTGCCAGCAGTCGCCCAGGGTCCTACAATGAGCAGTTCTTC. Amino acids: CASSRPGSYNEQFF.

This clone is medium-sized by share. This chain links TRBV28 with TRBJ2-2; 7 bases match TRBD1. The CDR3 contains 16 residues. Germline V lookup: CDR1 MDHEN, CDR2 SYDVKM. V lost 5 bases, J lost 2 bases, and 8 bases stayed unmatched. The CDR3: CASSHKRDRNTGELFF. Written as DNA, the CDR3 is TGTGCCAGCAGTCATAAACGGGACAGAAACACCGGGGAGCTGTTTTTT.

CDR3: CASSTGTGAEDEAFF. CDR3 DNA: TGTGCCAGCAGTACGGGTACAGGAGCAGAGGATGAAGCTTTCTTT. The rearrangement links TRBV2 to TRBJ1-1, with a possible D match to TRBD1 (5 bases). The germline V gene encodes CDR1 SNHLY and CDR2 FYNNEI. The CDR3 is 15 amino acids. Trimming removed 5 bases from V and 7 bases from J, with 20 bases in between.

The chain is built from TRBV5-6 and TRBJ2-2; TRBD1 might be the D (5 bases). The CDR3 is made up of 19 amino acids. V gave up 3 bases and J gave up 0 bases, with 21 bases separating them. CDR1 SGHDT and CDR2 YYEEEE come from the germline V gene. CDR3 sequence (DNA): TGTGCCAGCAGCTCCCTGGCGGACACCCAACACACGAACACCGGGGAGCTGTTTTTT. This codes for CASSSLADTQHTNTGELFF.

A note on this clone: The same CDR3 can be traced to other DNA sequences in this sample. The CDR3 region has the DNA TGCAGCGCGAACAGGGGTCCTAATGAAAAACTGTTTTTT. Translating it yields CSANRGPNEKLFF. The V gene is TRBV29-1, the J gene TRBJ1-4; 7 bases match TRBD1. The V gene end was trimmed by 7 bases and the J gene end by 3 bases; junction bases not matched to a gene: 5. Germline V lookup: CDR1 SQVTM, CDR2 ANQGSEA. The CDR3 spans 13 residues.

The rearrangement links TRBV28 to TRBJ1-3; D gene ambiguous. Germline CDR1 MDHEN, CDR2 SYDVKM. This CDR3 is 12 amino acids long. V lost 7 bases and J lost 4, with 8 bases in between. The CDR3 nucleotides read TGTGCCAGCACTCAGGCGGGAAACACCATATATTTT. Translating gives CASTQAGNTIYF.

The chain combines TRBV30 with TRBJ2-5; possibly TRBD2 for D (6 bases). Trimming removed 1 base at V and 1 base at J, with 13 bases between. CDR1 and CDR2 (germline): GTSNPN, SVGIG (reference sequence). The CDR3 has 15 amino acids. The CDR3 here is CAWSGSEGRQETQYF. The CDR3 coding sequence is TGTGCCTGGAGTGGATCGGAGGGTCGCCAAGAGACCCAGTACTTC.

The chain uses TRBV18 and TRBJ2-7; 7 bases are a match to TRBD1. CDR1 and CDR2 (germline): KGHSH, LQKENI. This CDR3 region has 14 residues. V lost 6 bases to trimming and J lost 3 bases; unmatched junction nucleotides: 8. The CDR3, as DNA: TGTGCCAGCTCTCTTTCCGGGACAGACTACGAGCAGTACTTC. Protein sequence: CASSLSGTDYEQYF.

This clone turned up a few times. The V gene is TRBV27, the J gene TRBJ2-3, with D unclear. The CDR3 contains 14 residues. In germline, CDR1 is MNHEY, CDR2 SMNVEV (reference sequence). V was pared by 2 bases and J by 5 bases, with 11 bases between. CDR3 DNA sequence: TGTGCCAGCAGTTTACTCATCCCAGAAGATACGCAGTATTTT. As protein: CASSLLIPEDTQYF.

The chain is built from TRBV2 and TRBJ2-2; D is unclear. CDR3 length equals 12 residues. Per germline, CDR1 SNHLY and CDR2 FYNNEI. Trimming took off 7 bases at V and 6 bases at J, with 9 bases between the two ends. CDR3 sequence reads: CASNLVSGELFF. The CDR3 region has the DNA TGTGCCAGCAATCTAGTATCCGGGGAGCTGTTTTTT.

The V and J genes are TRBV5-4 and TRBJ2-1, with 12 positions matching TRBD2. The CDR3 extends over 17 amino acids. Germline loops: CDR1 SGHNT, CDR2 YYREEE (reference sequence). J lost 1 base, V lost 4 bases, and 6 bases had no gene match. This CDR3 reads CASSRPGLAGSYNEQFF. The CDR3 coding sequence is TGTGCCAGCAGCCGACCCGGACTAGCGGGATCCTACAATGAGCAGTTCTTC.

The rearrangement joins TRBV7-2 to TRBJ2-7; TRBD1 matches 8 bases. This CDR3 is built from 16 residues. Germline trimming cut 5 bases from V and 4 bases from J; bases unmatched to any gene: 13. Looked up from germline, CDR1 is SGHTA and CDR2 is FQGNSA. The CDR3 sequence is CASSPDPGTGSYEQYF. CDR3 DNA sequence: TGTGCCAGCAGCCCAGATCCCGGGACAGGATCATACGAGCAGTACTTC.

The rearrangement joins TRBV2 to TRBJ1-5; no clear D gene. Germline values: CDR1 SNHLY, CDR2 FYNNEI. V lost 4 bases, J lost 8 bases, and 15 bases lay in between. This CDR3 is built from 14 residues. CDR3 in DNA: TGTGCCAGCAGTGGTCGCGGGAGCGTGGAGCCCCAGCATTTT. Translating gives CASSGRGSVEPQHF.

CDR3 coding DNA: TGTGCCAGCAGCCAAGGGCCATCAAACTATGGCTACACCTTC. Residues: CASSQGPSNYGYTF. The rearrangement links TRBV3-1 (or the pseudogene TRBV3-2) to TRBJ1-2; D is unclear. This CDR3 comprises 14 residues. V lost 1 base, J lost 2 bases, and 8 bases lay in between. Germline values: CDR1 LGHDT, CDR2 YNNKEL (reference sequence).

The chain joins TRBV4-2 to TRBJ2-3; D might be TRBD1 (6 bases). Trimming took off 0 bases at V and 5 bases at J, with 12 bases between the two ends. There are 15 residues in the CDR3. Germline V lookup: CDR1 LGHNA, CDR2 YNFKEQ. The CDR3: CASSQDPGARDTQYF. CDR3 nucleotide sequence: TGTGCCAGCAGCCAAGATCCAGGGGCCAGAGATACGCAGTATTTT.

This chain links TRBV7-9 with TRBJ1-5, with TRBD1 matching 9 bases. This CDR3 is built from 15 residues. The trim removed 5 bases at V and 1 base at J, leaving 3 bases unmatched. Germline CDR1 reads SEHNR; CDR2 reads FQNEAQ (reference sequence). CDR3 DNA sequence: TGTGCCAGCAGCCCAGGGACAGGGAGCAATCAGCCCCAGCATTTT. Protein sequence: CASSPGTGSNQPQHF.

The V call is TRBV19, the J call TRBJ2-5; 9 nucleotides line up with TRBD1. Germline loops: CDR1 LNHDA, CDR2 SQIVND (reference sequence). The CDR3 consists of 13 residues. J lost 5 bases, V lost 5 bases, and 3 bases had no gene match. The CDR3 nucleotides are TGTGCCAGTAGTGTACAGGGGGCGGAGACCCAGTACTTC. It encodes CASSVQGAETQYF.

The chain couples TRBV5-1 to TRBJ2-5, with 9 bases that match TRBD2. V trimming: 4 bases; J trimming: 2 bases; junction bases outside the gene matches: 6. The CDR3 extends over 15 amino acids. CDR1 is SGHRS, CDR2 YFSETQ, per germline. CDR3 coding DNA: TGCGCCAGCAGCGTCCTCCTAGCGGGACAAGAGACCCAGTACTTC. It yields the protein CASSVLLAGQETQYF.

The V and J genes are TRBV6-5 and TRBJ2-2; possible D gene TRBD1, 5 bases. V was clipped by 2 bases and J by 5 bases, with 6 bases between them. The length of the CDR3 is 13 residues. Germline V lookup: CDR1 MNHEY, CDR2 SVGAGI. The CDR3 reads CASSYKGTGELFF. The DNA of the CDR3 is TGTGCCAGCAGTTACAAGGGGACCGGGGAGCTGTTTTTT.

The chain joins TRBV7-2 to TRBJ1-2, with a weak D call TRBD1 (5 bases). The germline CDR1 and CDR2 sequences are SGHTA and FQGNSA. The CDR3 loop spans 14 amino acids. V gave up 0 bases and J gave up 8 bases, with 13 bases separating them. The CDR3 bases are TGTGCCAGCAGCTTAGCTGGCAGGGTCAGAGGCTACACCTTC. As protein: CASSLAGRVRGYTF.

The chain uses TRBV9 and TRBJ2-5; 9 bases align to TRBD1. Losses at the gene ends were 2 bases for V and 5 bases for J; bases not matched to a gene: 7. The CDR3 extends over 15 amino acids. Germline assignment: CDR1 SGDLS and CDR2 YYNGEE. CDR3 sequence (DNA): TGTGCCAGCAGCGTCGGACAGGGGTGGTTGGAGACCCAGTACTTC. Its translation is CASSVGQGWLETQYF.